The sequence of this T cell receptor beta chain was determined in a study of PD-1 blockade in classical Hodgkin lymphoma. Broader study findings: Reports indicated that newly diagnosed patients had lower baseline TCR diversity than healthy donors did.

A word on this clone: Its cognate antigen is unknown.

Time point in this sample: newly diagnosed, previously untreated cHL patient sample. What served as comparison were PBMCs in newly diagnosed, untreated classical Hodgkin lymphoma. V lost 4 bases and J lost 4; bases outside the gene matches: 6. The length of the CDR3 is 13 residues. Germline CDR1 is GTSNPN and CDR2 is SVGIG (reference sequence). Produced via immunoSEQ multiplex PCR; TCRdb's table is partial and in-frame only. The table lists 70,000 or so clones, roughly 92% of them singletons. This rearrangement joins TRBV30 to TRBJ1-2, with 7 bases lining up with TRBD1. The clonotype comes from a human donor with classical Hodgkin lymphoma. The sequenced sample was peripheral blood mononuclear cells (PBMCs). The CDR3 loop reads CAWTTGVGYGYTF. The CDR3 nucleotides read TGTGCCTGGACCACAGGGGTAGGCTATGGCTACACCTTC.